This T cell receptor beta chain was identified during a study of T cell responses to AZD1222 COVID-19 vaccine. In the study overall: Pooled together were second doses at about 4 or about 12 weeks.

As concerns this clone: Antigen specificity is unknown.

TCRdb's table, derived via immunoSEQ multiplex PCR, lists solely in-frame clones and lacks some. Found here are roughly 150,000 clones, around 89% of them singletons; the top ten hold approximately 5.1%. The study's findings and limits: Repertoires in all cases were sampled only once the peak T cell response had passed. It should be noted that donors were predominantly white British and more often female, and clonal diversity was possibly underestimated. Nearly half of spike-specific TCRs reportedly target variant regions that are unmutated in the B.1.351 and B.1.1.7 variants.

This material consisted of peripheral blood, taken on day 0 of AZD1222 vaccination. The clonotype originates from an adult in good health.

CDR3 nucleotide sequence: TGTGCCAGCAGTGTACAGGGCCTTGGTAATGAAAAACTGTTTTTT. Protein sequence: CASSVQGLGNEKLFF. The chain carries TRBV2 and TRBJ1-4; possible D gene TRBD1, 6 bases. The CDR3 covers 15 residues. The V gene lost 4 bases and the J gene lost 4 bases, with 13 bases spanning the gap. CDR1 and CDR2 (germline): SNHLY, FYNNEI.